These 2 T cell receptor beta chains came from one sample sequenced in a study of blood T cells in healthy people across ages. A second PCR of roughly 6 to 12 cycles used a sample-barcoded 5' primer and a J-beta primer mix. TCRdb ran MiXCR on the 5' RACE reads and lists one entry per CDR3 protein. Here the sample spans 1.5 million to 2 million distinct CDR3 sequences, 40% to 55% being singletons. Material for sequencing was blood. Every receptor here comes from a woman between 40 and 50 years old in good health.

The chain is built from TRBV27 and TRBJ2-5; the D call may be TRBD1 or TRBD2 (5 bases each). CDR3 length equals 15 residues. V shed 4 bases and J shed 2 bases, with 14 bases lying between them. From germline, CDR1 is MNHEY and CDR2 SMNVEV (reference sequence). CDR3 amino acids: CASSSGRGEQETQYF. The CDR3 DNA reads as TGTGCCAGCAGTTCGGGACGAGGAGAACAAGAGACCCAGTACTTC.

The rearrangement links TRBV4-2 to TRBJ2-2, with a tentative D call TRBD2 (5 bases). From germline, CDR1 is LGHNA and CDR2 YNFKEQ. CDR3 length equals 14 residues. V was pared by 4 bases and J by 5 bases, with 11 bases between. DNA of the CDR3: TGTGCCAGCAGCCTAAGCGGAACTACCGGGGAGCTGTTTTTT. Amino acid sequence: CASSLSGTTGELFF.